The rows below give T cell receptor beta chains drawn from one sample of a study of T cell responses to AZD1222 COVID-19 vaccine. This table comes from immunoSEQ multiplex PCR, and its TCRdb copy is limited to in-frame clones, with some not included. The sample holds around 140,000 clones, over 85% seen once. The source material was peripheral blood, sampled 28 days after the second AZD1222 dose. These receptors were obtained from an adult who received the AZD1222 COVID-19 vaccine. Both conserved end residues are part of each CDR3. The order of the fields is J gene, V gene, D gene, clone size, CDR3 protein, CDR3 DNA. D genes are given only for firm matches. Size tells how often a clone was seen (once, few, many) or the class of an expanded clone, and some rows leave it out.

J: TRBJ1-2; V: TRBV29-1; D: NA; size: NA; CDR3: CSVDRGLSYGYTF; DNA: TGCAGCGTTGACAGGGGCCTTTCCTATGGCTACACCTTC
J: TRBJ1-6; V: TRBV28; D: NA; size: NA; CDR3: CASANRDSPLHF; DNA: TGTGCCAGCGCAAACAGGGATTCACCCCTCCACTTT
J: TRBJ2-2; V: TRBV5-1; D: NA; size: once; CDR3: CASSLATVRNTGELFF; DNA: TGCGCCAGCAGCTTGGCAACAGTTAGGAACACCGGGGAGCTGTTTTTT
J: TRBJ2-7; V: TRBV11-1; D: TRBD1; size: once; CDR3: CASSLAHRGSYEQYF; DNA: TGTGCCAGCAGCTTAGCGCACAGGGGGTCCTACGAGCAGTACTTC
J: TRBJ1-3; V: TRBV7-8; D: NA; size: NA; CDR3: CASSSLTGSGNTIYF; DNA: TGTGCCAGCAGCTCGTTGACCGGATCTGGAAACACCATATATTTT
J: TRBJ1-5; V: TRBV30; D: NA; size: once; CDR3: CAWSVRLGHQPQHF; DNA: TGTGCCTGGAGTGTACGGTTAGGACATCAGCCCCAGCATTTT
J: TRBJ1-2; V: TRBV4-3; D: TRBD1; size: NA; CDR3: CASSQEWGQPTANYGYTF; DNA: TGCGCCAGCAGCCAAGAGTGGGGACAGCCTACCGCTAACTATGGCTACACCTTC
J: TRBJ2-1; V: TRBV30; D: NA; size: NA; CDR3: CAWSRVSPFSANEQFF; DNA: TGTGCCTGGAGTCGCGTTTCCCCCTTCTCCGCAAATGAGCAGTTCTTC
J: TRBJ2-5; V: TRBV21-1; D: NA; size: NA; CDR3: CASSKGRDRSEETQYF; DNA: TGTGCCAGCAGCAAAGGCCGGGACCGATCCGAAGAGACCCAGTACTTC
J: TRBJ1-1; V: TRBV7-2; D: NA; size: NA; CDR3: CASSLDSNTEAFF; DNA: TGTGCCAGCAGCTTAGACAGTAACACTGAAGCTTTCTTT
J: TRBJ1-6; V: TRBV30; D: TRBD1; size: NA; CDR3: CAWSSQGESPLHF; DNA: TGTGCCTGGAGTTCCCAGGGGGAGTCACCCCTCCACTTT
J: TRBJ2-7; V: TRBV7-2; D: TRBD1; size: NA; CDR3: CATSTGGFLEQYF; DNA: TGTGCCACCTCCACAGGGGGTTTCCTCGAGCAGTACTTC
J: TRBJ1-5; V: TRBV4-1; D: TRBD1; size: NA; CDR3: CASSRTGSSQPQHF; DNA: TGCGCCAGCAGCCGGACAGGGTCTTCTCAGCCCCAGCATTTT
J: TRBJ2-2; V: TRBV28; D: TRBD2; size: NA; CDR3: CASSSGGRAAGELFF; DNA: TGTGCCAGCAGTTCGGGCGGGAGGGCCGCCGGGGAGCTGTTTTTT
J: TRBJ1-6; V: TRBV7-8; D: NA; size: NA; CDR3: CASSRRAGQSSYNSPLHF; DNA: TGTGCCAGCAGCCGGCGGGCAGGCCAGAGCTCCTATAATTCACCCCTCCACTTT
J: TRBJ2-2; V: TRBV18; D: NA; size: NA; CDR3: CASSPPGGPYTGELFF; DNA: TGTGCCAGCTCACCACCCGGCGGGCCCTACACCGGGGAGCTGTTTTTT
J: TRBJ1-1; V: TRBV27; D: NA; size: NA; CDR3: CASRRTGLGTEAFF; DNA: TGTGCCAGCAGACGAACAGGGCTGGGCACTGAAGCTTTCTTT
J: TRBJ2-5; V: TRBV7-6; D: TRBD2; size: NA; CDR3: CASSFLGLAGQETQYF; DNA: TGTGCCAGCAGCTTCCTAGGACTAGCGGGGCAAGAGACCCAGTACTTC
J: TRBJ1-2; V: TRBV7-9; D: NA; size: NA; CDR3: CASSLADSFEGYGYTF; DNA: TGTGCCAGCAGCTTAGCCGACAGTTTTGAGGGCTATGGCTACACCTTC
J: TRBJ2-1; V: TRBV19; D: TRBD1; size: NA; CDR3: CASRPGQIYNEQFF; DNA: TGTGCCAGTAGACCGGGACAGATTTACAATGAGCAGTTCTTC
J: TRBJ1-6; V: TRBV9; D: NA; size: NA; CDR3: CASSVGGTPSRNNSPLHF; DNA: TGTGCCAGCAGCGTAGGGGGGACACCGTCCAGGAATAATTCACCCCTCCACTTT
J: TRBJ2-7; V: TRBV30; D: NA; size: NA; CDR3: CAWSANSGWQTEQYF; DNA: TGTGCCTGGAGTGCCAATTCAGGATGGCAGACCGAGCAGTACTTC
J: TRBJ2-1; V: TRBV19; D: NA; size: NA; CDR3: CASKDSSSYNEQFF; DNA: TGTGCCAGTAAAGACTCGAGCTCCTACAATGAGCAGTTCTTC
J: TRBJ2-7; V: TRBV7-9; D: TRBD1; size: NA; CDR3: CASGQPGQGIYEQYF; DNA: TGTGCCAGCGGGCAACCGGGACAGGGCATCTACGAGCAGTACTTC
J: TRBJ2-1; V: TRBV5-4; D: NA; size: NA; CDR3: CASSLQTDSYNEQFF; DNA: TGTGCCAGCAGCCTACAAACCGACTCCTACAATGAGCAGTTCTTC
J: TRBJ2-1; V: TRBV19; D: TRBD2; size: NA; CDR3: CASSILAGGGYNEQFF; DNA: TGTGCCAGTAGCATACTAGCGGGAGGGGGCTACAATGAGCAGTTCTTC
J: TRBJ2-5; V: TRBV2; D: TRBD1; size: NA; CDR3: CATSPRGRRSRETQYF; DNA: TGTGCCACCTCTCCGAGGGGGCGACGAAGCCGGGAGACCCAGTACTTC
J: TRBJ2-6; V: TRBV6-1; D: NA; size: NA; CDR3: CASSEAVRVGANVLTF; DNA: TGTGCCAGCAGTGAGGCCGTCCGCGTAGGGGCCAACGTCCTGACTTTC
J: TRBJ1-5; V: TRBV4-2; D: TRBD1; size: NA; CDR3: CASSQGTGASNQPQHF; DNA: TGTGCCAGCAGCCAAGGGACAGGGGCGAGCAATCAGCCCCAGCATTTT
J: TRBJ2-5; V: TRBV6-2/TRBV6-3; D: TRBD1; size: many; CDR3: CASSYLGQVIKTQYF; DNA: TGTGCCAGCAGTTACCTTGGACAGGTCATAAAGACCCAGTACTTC
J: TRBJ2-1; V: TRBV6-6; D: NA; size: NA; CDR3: CASSYQGGSYNEQFF; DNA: TGTGCCAGCAGTTACCAGGGGGGGTCCTACAATGAGCAGTTCTTC
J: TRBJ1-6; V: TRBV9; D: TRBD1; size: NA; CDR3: CASTSGTGNSPLHF; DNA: TGTGCCAGCACCTCCGGGACAGGGAATTCACCCCTCCACTTT
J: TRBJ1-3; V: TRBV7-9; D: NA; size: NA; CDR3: CASSLITSGNTIYF; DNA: TGTGCCAGCAGCTTAATCACCTCTGGAAACACCATATATTTT
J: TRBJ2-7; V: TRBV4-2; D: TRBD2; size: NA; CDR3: CASSQDFGGAEQYF; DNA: TGTGCCAGCAGCCAAGATTTCGGGGGGGCCGAGCAGTACTTC
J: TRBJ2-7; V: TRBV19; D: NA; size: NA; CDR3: CATRGSGEQYF; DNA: TGTGCCACCCGGGGGTCCGGCGAGCAGTACTTC
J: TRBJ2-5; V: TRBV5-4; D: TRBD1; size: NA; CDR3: CASSLSGRGRQTQYF; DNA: TGTGCCAGCAGCTTGAGCGGCAGGGGGCGGCAGACCCAGTACTTC
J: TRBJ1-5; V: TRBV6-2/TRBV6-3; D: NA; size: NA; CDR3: CASSYPPTLSNQPQHF; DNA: TGTGCCAGCAGTTACCCCCCCACCCTCAGCAATCAGCCCCAGCATTTT
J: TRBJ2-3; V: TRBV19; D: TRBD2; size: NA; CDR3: CASSFGLAATDTQYF; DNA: TGTGCCAGTAGTTTTGGACTAGCCGCCACAGATACGCAGTATTTT
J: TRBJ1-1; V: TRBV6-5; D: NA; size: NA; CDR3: CASSPGTLLGAFF; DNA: TGTGCCAGCAGCCCCGGGACTCTGCTGGGAGCTTTCTTT
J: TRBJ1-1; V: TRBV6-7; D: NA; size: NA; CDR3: CASSSRSKEGTEAFF; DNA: TGTGCCAGCAGTTCGAGGTCCAAAGAGGGCACTGAAGCTTTCTTT
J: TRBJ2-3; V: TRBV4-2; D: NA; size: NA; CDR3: CASSSQPITDTQYF; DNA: TGTGCCAGCAGCTCGCAGCCTATCACAGATACGCAGTATTTT
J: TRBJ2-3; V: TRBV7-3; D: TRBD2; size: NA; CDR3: CASSPRGGSQYF; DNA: TGTGCCAGCAGCCCCCGGGGGGGATCGCAGTATTTT
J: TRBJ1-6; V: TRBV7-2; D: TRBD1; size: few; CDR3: CASSGHRGLDSPLHF; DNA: TGTGCCAGCAGCGGCCACAGGGGATTGGATTCACCCCTCCACTTT
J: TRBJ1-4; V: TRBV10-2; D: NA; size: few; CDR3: CASRSEQDEKLFF; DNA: TGCGCCAGCAGATCAGAACAGGATGAAAAACTGTTTTTT
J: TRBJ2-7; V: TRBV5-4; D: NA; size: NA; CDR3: CASSLDPALYEQYF; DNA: TGTGCCAGCAGCTTGGACCCGGCGCTCTACGAGCAGTACTTC
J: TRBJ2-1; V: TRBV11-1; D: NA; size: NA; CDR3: CASSSQSANEQFF; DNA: TGTGCCAGCAGCTCCCAGAGCGCCAATGAGCAGTTCTTC
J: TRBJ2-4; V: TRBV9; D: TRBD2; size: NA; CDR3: CASSVGLAGSSKNIQYF; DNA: TGTGCCAGCAGCGTGGGACTAGCGGGGAGCTCCAAAAACATTCAGTACTTC
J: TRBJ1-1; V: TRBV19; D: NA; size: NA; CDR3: CASSTDLGAFF; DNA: TGTGCCAGTAGTACGGACCTTGGGGCTTTCTTT
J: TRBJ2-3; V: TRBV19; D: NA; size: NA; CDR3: CATGADSGTDTQYF; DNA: TGTGCTACGGGGGCGGACTCCGGCACAGATACGCAGTATTTT
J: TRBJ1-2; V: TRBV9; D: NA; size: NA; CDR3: CASSVGFRGPYGYTF; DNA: TGTGCCAGCAGCGTAGGTTTCAGGGGACCCTATGGCTACACCTTC
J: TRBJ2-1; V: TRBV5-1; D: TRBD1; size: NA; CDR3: CASRSATGGYNEQFF; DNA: TGCGCCAGCAGATCCGCGACAGGGGGCTACAATGAGCAGTTCTTC
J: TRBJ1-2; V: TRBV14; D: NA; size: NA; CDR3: CASSLVAGGMNGYTF; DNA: TGTGCCAGCAGCTTGGTCGCGGGGGGAATGAATGGCTACACCTTC